The clone carrying this T cell receptor (beta chain) has at least ten counts. Within the sample, other DNA sequences also encode this same CDR3. Sequencing was performed with immunoSEQ multiplex PCR; in TCRdb, only in-frame clones are kept and a portion is missing. The table records around 510,000 clones, just over 75% of them present only once. The source of the sample is a study of shared clonotypes between healthy human individuals. Germline CDR1 and CDR2: SGHVS and FQNEAQ. The CDR3 sequence is 17 residues long. The J segment lost 5 bases and the V segment lost 1 base, leaving 11 bases of the junction unmatched.

This clonotype originated in a woman aged 40 to 55 in good health. Some clones in this sample may be carry-over from other donors' samples. The sequenced sample consisted of PBMCs. The chain carries TRBV7-8 and TRBJ1-5; 7 nucleotides align to TRBD1. The CDR3 sequence is CASSLGTGGRFDQPQHF. CDR3 nucleotide sequence: TGTGCCAGCAGCTTAGGGACAGGCGGCAGATTTGATCAGCCCCAGCATTTT.